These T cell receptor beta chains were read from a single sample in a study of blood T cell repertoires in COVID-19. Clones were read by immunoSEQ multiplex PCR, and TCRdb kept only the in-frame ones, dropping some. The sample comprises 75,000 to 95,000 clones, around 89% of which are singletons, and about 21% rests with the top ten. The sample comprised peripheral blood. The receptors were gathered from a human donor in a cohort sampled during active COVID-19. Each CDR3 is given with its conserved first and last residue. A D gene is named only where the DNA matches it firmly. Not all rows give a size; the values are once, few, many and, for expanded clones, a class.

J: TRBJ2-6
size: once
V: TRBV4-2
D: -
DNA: TGTGCCAGCAGCCAAGCGGGGGTTGGGGCCAACGTCCTGACTTTC
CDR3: CASSQAGVGANVLTF

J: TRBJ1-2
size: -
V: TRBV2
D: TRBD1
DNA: TGTGCCAGCAGTGTTGACAGGGAGGTCTATGGCTACACCTTC
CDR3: CASSVDREVYGYTF

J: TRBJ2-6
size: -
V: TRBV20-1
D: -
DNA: TGCAGTGCTAGTTCGGCGGGTAACTCTGGGGCCAACGTCCTGACTTTC
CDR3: CSASSAGNSGANVLTF

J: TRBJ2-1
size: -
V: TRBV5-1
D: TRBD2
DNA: TGCGCCAGCAGCCCGAGCGGGAGCGGGTTGGATGGGCAGTTCTTC
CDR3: CASSPSGSGLDGQFF

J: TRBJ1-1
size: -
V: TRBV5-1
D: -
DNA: TGCGCCAGCAGCTTGAGAGTTTCAGGATCGGGGACTGAAGCTTTCTTT
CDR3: CASSLRVSGSGTEAFF

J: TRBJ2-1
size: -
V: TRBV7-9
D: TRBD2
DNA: TGTGCCAGCAGCCCCTCTTGGAGCGGGAGATTGGTAGTTGAGAATGAGCAGTTCTTC
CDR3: CASSPSWSGRLVVENEQFF

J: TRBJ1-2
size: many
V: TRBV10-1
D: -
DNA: TGCGCCAGCAGTTCCGCAGCTAACTATGGCTACACCTTC
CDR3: CASSSAANYGYTF

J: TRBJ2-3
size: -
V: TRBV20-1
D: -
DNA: TGCAGTGCTAGGGCCGGAGATCCGCAGTATTTT
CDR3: CSARAGDPQYF

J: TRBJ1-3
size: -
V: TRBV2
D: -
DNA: TGTGCCAGCACTAGACTACAGACTCAATTCTCTGGAAACACCATATATTTT
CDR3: CASTRLQTQFSGNTIYF

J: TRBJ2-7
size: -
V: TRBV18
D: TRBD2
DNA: TGTGCCAGCTCCAGTGGACTAGCGGGAGGGTGGGGTCGACCCTACGAGCAGTACTTC
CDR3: CASSSGLAGGWGRPYEQYF

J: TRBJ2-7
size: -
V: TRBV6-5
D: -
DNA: TGTGCCAGCTTCGAAAGGGGCGATACCTCCTACGAGCAGTACTTC
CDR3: CASFERGDTSYEQYF

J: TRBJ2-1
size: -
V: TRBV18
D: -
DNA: TGTGCCAGCTCATCCTCTAGCGACCTCTCCTACAATGAGCAGTTCTTC
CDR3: CASSSSSDLSYNEQFF

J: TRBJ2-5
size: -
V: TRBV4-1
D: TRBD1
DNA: TGCGCCAGCAGCCAAACCCTCAGGGGGCGTGAAGAGACCCAGTACTTC
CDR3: CASSQTLRGREETQYF

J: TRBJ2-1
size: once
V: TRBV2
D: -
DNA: TGTGCCAGCAGAAACGAGCGGGCCTACAATGAGCAGTTCTTC
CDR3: CASRNERAYNEQFF

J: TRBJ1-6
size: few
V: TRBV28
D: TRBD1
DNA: TGTGCCACCTCTGGGCGGGGACAGGGTTATTCACCCCTCCACTTT
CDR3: CATSGRGQGYSPLHF

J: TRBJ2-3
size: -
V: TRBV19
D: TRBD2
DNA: TGTGCCAGTAGTATGGGGAGACTAGCGGCTAGCACAGATACGCAGTATTTT
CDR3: CASSMGRLAASTDTQYF

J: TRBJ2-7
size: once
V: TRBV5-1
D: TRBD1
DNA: TGCGCCAGCAGCTTGGGGACAGGCAGCTCCTACGAGCAGTACTTC
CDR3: CASSLGTGSSYEQYF

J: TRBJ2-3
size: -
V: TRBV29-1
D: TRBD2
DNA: TGCAGCGCCGGGGGACTAGCGGGAGCGTTTGGCACAGATACGCAGTATTTT
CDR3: CSAGGLAGAFGTDTQYF

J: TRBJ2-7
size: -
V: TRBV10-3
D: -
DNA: TGTGCCATCAGTGGCGGGGCGGGTGTAGATTCTGTAGAGCAGTACTTC
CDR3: CAISGGAGVDSVEQYF

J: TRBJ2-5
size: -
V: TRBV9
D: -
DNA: TGTGCCAGCAGCGGAGGGGGGGCACGGGAGACCCAGTACTTC
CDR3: CASSGGGARETQYF

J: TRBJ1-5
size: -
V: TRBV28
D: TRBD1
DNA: TGTGCCAGCAGGGCTACAGGGGGTGGCATCCAGCCCCAGCATTTT
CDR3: CASRATGGGIQPQHF

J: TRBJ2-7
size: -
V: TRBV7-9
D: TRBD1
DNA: TGTGCCAGCAGCTACCGGGACAGGGGGATTTGGGGGCAGTACTTC
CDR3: CASSYRDRGIWGQYF

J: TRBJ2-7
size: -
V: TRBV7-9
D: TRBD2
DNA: TGTGCCAGCAGCTCGGGACTAGGGGAGACAGGCACCTACGAGCAGTACTTC
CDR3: CASSSGLGETGTYEQYF

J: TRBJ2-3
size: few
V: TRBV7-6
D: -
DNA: TGTGCCAGCAGCTTAGGAGGGGGTACCACAGATACGCAGTATTTT
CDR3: CASSLGGGTTDTQYF

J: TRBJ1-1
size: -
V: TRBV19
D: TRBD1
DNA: TGTGCCAGTAGTAACAGCCTAAGGACAGGCGGGGCGAACACTGAAGCTTTCTTT
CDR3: CASSNSLRTGGANTEAFF

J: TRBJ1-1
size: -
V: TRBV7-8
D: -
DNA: TGTGCCAGCAGTGTTGACGCAGGGGTGAACACTGAAGCTTTCTTT
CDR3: CASSVDAGVNTEAFF

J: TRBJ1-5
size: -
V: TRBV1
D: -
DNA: TGCACCAGCAGCCAAGATGGAAGGGGTGATGGCAATCAGCCCCAGCATTTT
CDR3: CTSSQDGRGDGNQPQHF

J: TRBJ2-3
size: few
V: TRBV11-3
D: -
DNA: TGTGCCAGCAGCTTAGGGGGGCTGGGGGCAGATACGCAGTATTTT
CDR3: CASSLGGLGADTQYF

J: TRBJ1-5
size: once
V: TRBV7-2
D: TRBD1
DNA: TGTGCCAGCAGTTTGGGACAGGGCCGCAATCAGCCCCAGCATTTT
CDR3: CASSLGQGRNQPQHF

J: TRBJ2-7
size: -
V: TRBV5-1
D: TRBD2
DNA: TGCGCCAGCAGCTCCCGGCCGGGACTAGCGGGTTCCGAGCAGTACTTC
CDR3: CASSSRPGLAGSEQYF

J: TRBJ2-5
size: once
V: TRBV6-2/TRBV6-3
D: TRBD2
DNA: TGTGCCAGCAGTTCCATCTGGGGGCTAGCGGGGGGCGGACGAGAGACCCAGTACTTC
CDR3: CASSSIWGLAGGGRETQYF

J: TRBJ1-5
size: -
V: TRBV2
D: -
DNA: TGTGCCAGCAGTGGCGGGGTAGTGAGCAATCAGCCCCAGCATTTT
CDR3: CASSGGVVSNQPQHF

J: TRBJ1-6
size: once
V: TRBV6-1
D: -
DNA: TGTGCCAGCAGTGAGTTAGACAGGAATAATTCACCCCTCCACTTT
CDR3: CASSELDRNNSPLHF

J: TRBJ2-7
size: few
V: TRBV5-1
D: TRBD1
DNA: TGCGCCAGCAGCTTTCTTGGACAGGGGTTATTTTACGAGCAGTACTTC
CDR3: CASSFLGQGLFYEQYF

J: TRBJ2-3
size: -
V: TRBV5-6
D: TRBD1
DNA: TGTGCCAGCAGCCGTCCATTGACAGGGGCCTCCACAGATACGCAGTATTTT
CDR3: CASSRPLTGASTDTQYF

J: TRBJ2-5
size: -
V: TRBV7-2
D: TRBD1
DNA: TGTGCCAGCAGCCCACTCGGGCAGGGGGCAGGAGAGACCCAGTACTTC
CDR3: CASSPLGQGAGETQYF

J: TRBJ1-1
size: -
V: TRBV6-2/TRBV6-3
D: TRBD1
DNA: TGTGCCAGCAGTTACCGGGGGACAGGGGGGAACACTGAAGCTTTCTTT
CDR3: CASSYRGTGGNTEAFF

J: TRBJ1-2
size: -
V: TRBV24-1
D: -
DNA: TGTGCCACCAGTGCGCCGGGCTATGGCTACACCTTC
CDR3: CATSAPGYGYTF

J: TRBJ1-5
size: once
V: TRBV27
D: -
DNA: TGTGCCAGCAGTTTAAGGGGTCGGCAGCCCCAGCATTTT
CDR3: CASSLRGRQPQHF

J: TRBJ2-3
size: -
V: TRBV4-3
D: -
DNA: TGCGCCAGCAGCAGGCAGGGATTGGACACAGATACGCAGTATTTT
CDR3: CASSRQGLDTDTQYF

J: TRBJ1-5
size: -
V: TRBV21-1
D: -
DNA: TGTGCCAGCCCCACCGGGAGCAATCAGCCCCAGCATTTT
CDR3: CASPTGSNQPQHF

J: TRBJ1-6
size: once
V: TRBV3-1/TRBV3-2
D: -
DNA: TGTGCCAGCAGCCAAGGAGGGTTGTATAATTCACCCCTCCACTTT
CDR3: CASSQGGLYNSPLHF

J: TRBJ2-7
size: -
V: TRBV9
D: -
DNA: TGTGCCAGCAGCGTAAGTCAGGGGAACGAGCAGTACTTC
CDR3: CASSVSQGNEQYF

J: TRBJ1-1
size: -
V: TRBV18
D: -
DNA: TGTGCCAGCTCACCACGGGGGGGGGACACTGAAGCTTTCTTT
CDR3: CASSPRGGDTEAFF

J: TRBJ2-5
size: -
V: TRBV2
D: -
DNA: TGTGCCAGCAGTGTAGGGGCGGAGACCCAGTACTTC
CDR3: CASSVGAETQYF

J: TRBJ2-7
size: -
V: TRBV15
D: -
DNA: TGTGCCACCAGCAGAGTGAGAGGATCCGTGGACGAGCAGTACTTC
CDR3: CATSRVRGSVDEQYF

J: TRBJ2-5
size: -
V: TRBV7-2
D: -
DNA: TGTGCCAGCAGCCCCCCCCTGGGAGCCCAGACCCAGTACTTC
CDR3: CASSPPLGAQTQYF

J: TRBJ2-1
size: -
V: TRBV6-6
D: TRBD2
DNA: TGTGCCAGCAGTTACTTCGGGGGGTACAATGAGCAGTTCTTC
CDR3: CASSYFGGYNEQFF

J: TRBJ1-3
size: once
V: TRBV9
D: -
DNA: TGTGCCAGCAGCGAAGAGTGGAGTGGAAACACCATATATTTT
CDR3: CASSEEWSGNTIYF